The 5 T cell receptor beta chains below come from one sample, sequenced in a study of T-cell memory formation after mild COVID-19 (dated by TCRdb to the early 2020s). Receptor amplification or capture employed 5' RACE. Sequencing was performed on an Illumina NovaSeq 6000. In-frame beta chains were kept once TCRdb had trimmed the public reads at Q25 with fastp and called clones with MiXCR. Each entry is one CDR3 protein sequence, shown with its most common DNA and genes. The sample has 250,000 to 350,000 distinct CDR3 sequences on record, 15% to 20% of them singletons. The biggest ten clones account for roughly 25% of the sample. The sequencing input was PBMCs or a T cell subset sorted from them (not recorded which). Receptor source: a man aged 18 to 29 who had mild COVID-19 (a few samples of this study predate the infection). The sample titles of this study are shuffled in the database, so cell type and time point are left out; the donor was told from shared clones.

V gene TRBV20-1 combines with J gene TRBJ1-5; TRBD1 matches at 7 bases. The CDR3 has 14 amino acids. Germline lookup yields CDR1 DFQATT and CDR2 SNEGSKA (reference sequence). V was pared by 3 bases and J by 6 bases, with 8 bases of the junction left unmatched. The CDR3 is CSARPDRRSQPQHF. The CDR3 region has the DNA TGCAGTGCTAGGCCGGACAGGAGGAGTCAGCCCCAGCATTTT.

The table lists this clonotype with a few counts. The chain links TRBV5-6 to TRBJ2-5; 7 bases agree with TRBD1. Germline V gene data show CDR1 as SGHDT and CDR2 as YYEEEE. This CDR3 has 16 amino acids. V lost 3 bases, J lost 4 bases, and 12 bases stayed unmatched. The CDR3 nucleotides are TGTGCCAGCAGCTGGCCTACCGACAGGGAATCAGAGACCCAGTACTTC. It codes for CASSWPTDRESETQYF. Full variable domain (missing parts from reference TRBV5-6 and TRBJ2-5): DAGVTQSPTHLIKTRGQQVTLRCSPKSGHDTVSWYQQALGQGPQFIFQYYEEEERQRGNFPDRFSGHQFPNYSSELNVNALLLGDSALYLCASSWPTDRESETQYFGPGTRLLVL.

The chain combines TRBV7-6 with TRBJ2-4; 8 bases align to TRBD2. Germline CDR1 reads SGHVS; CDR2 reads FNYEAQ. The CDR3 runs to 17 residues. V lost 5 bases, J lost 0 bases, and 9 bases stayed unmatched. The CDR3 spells CASSPGRAGEAKNIQYF. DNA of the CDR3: TGTGCCAGCAGCCCAGGGCGAGCGGGGGAAGCCAAAAACATTCAGTACTTC.

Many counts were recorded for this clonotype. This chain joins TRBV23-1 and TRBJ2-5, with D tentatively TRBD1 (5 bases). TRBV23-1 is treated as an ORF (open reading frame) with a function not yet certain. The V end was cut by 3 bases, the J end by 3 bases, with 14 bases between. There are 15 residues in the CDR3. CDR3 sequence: CASSQAGLTKETQYF. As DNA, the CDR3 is TGCGCCAGCAGTCAGGCAGGGCTTACTAAAGAGACCCAGTACTTC.

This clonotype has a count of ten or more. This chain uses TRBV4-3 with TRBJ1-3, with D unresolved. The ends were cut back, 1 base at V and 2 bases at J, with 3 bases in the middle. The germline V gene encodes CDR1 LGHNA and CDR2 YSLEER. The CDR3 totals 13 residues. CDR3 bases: TGCGCCAGCAGCCAAGGTCCTGGAAACACCATATATTTT. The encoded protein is CASSQGPGNTIYF.